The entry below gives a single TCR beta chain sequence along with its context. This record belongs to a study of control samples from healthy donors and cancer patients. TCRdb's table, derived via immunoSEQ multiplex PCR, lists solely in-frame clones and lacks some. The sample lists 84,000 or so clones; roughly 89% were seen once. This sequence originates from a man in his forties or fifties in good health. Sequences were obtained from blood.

The CDR3 region has the DNA TGTGCCAGCAGCCTCAGGGGTTCCGGGGAGCTGTTTTTT. It is translated as CASSLRGSGELFF. The V gene is TRBV3-1 (or the pseudogene TRBV3-2), the J gene TRBJ2-2; perhaps TRBD1 as D (6 bases). Per the germline V gene, CDR1 is LGHDT and CDR2 is YNNKEL (reference sequence). V dropped 4 bases and J dropped 6 bases, with 9 bases sitting between them. The CDR3 has 13 residues.